The 31 T cell receptor beta chains presented below share a single source sample, sequenced in a study of regulatory T cells in long-lasting Graves disease. Through Arm-PCR of CDR3 regions and iRepertoire HTBI primers, TCR beta libraries were built. TCRdb reprocessed the multiplex PCR reads via MiXCR and lists one record per CDR3 protein. The sample has roughly 300,000 distinct CDR3 sequences; 22% are singletons. This sample's time point: persistent/refractory GD, antithyroid drugs over 5 years with positive TRAb. There was RNA extracted from PBMCs, and the TCR library was made from it. This specimen was peripheral blood mononuclear cells (PBMCs), taken when the disease was refractory, from a patient treated with antithyroid drugs. All receptors derive from a female donor with Graves disease.

This clonotype has at least ten counts. The J gene is TRBJ1-4, the V gene TRBV28; D possibly corresponds to TRBD1 (6 bases). Germline V CDR1 and CDR2: MDHEN, SYDVKM. V was shortened by 4 bases and J by 0 bases, with 12 bases between the two germline ends. The CDR3 has 16 residues. CDR3 nucleotide sequence: TGTGCCAGCAGTTGGCGGGGGCGGGCAACTAATGAAAAACTGTTTTTT. Translating gives CASSWRGRATNEKLFF.

In its sample, this clonotype was seen a few times. V usage is TRBV30 and J usage is TRBJ1-2, with 8 bases that match TRBD1. Per germline, CDR1 GTSNPN and CDR2 SVGIG (reference sequence). The length of the CDR3 is 13 residues. Losses at the gene ends were 4 bases for V and 3 bases for J; bases not matched to a gene: 4. CDR3 protein: CAWTGGSYYGYTF. For the CDR3, the DNA is TGTGCCTGGACAGGGGGCTCCTACTATGGCTACACCTTC.

This clonotype was counted only a few times. This chain uses TRBV5-1 with TRBJ2-5; TRBD1 matches at 7 bases. Germline V gene lookup returns CDR1 SGHRS and CDR2 YFSETQ. The CDR3 length is 14 residues. V trimming: 0 bases; J trimming: 4 bases; junction bases outside the gene matches: 3. In nucleotides, the CDR3 is TGCGCCAGCAGCTTGGAAGGGGGCCGAGAGACCCAGTACTTC. This translates into CASSLEGGRETQYF.

The rearrangement joins TRBV20-1 to TRBJ1-1, with D possibly matching TRBD1 (5 bases). The V gene lost 4 bases and the J gene lost 0 bases, with 6 bases spanning the gap. CDR1 is DFQATT and CDR2 is SNEGSKA in the germline V gene (reference sequence). The CDR3 length is 12 residues. DNA of the CDR3: TGCAGTGCTACCAGGGTGAACACTGAAGCTTTCTTT. Encoded protein: CSATRVNTEAFF.

This clonotype has ten or more counts. The rearrangement joins TRBV7-3 to TRBJ2-7; D uncertain. Germline CDR1 reads SGHTA; CDR2 reads FQGTGA. CDR3 length: 14 residues. V dropped 5 bases and J dropped 2 bases, with 13 bases sitting between them. The CDR3 bases are TGTGCCAGCAGCCCGGGCCACCACCCCTACGAGCAGTACTTC. It codes for CASSPGHHPYEQYF.

This clonotype was seen at least ten times. The chain combines TRBV2 with TRBJ2-7; TRBD1 or TRBD2 may be the D gene (6 bases each). V was trimmed by 9 bases and J by 5 bases, leaving 14 bases between them. The CDR3 consists of 12 residues. Germline V gene sequence: CDR1 SNHLY, CDR2 FYNNEI. CDR3 amino acids: CASSGGWDEQYF. CDR3 nucleotide sequence: TGTGCCAGTTCCGGGGGCTGGGACGAGCAGTACTTC.

As for this clonotype: Germline and junction disagree at one end, which may indicate a read error. This chain connects TRBV12-3 or TRBV12-4 to TRBJ2-5, with D hard to call. The CDR3 is 12 amino acids. CDR3 region: CASSLQQGTQYF. The CDR3 nucleotides are TGTGCCAGCAGTTTACAACAAGGGACCCAGTACTTC.

This clonotype appeared many times. The V and J genes are TRBV2 and TRBJ2-7; D is undetermined. V gave up 8 bases and J gave up 3 bases, with 11 bases separating them. Per germline, CDR1 SNHLY and CDR2 FYNNEI. The CDR3 extends over 12 amino acids. The CDR3 loop reads CASRTDYYEQYF. DNA of the CDR3: TGTGCCAGCCGGACGGATTACTACGAGCAGTACTTC.

This clonotype appeared many times. This rearrangement joins TRBV28 to TRBJ1-1; D remains unclear. V lost 8 bases to trimming and J lost 4 bases, with 14 bases between them. This CDR3 comprises 13 residues. The germline V gene encodes CDR1 MDHEN and CDR2 SYDVKM. The CDR3 spells CASQGPDSTEAFF. In DNA, the CDR3 is TGTGCCAGCCAAGGGCCCGACTCCACTGAAGCTTTCTTT. The complete variable domain, with remaining parts taken from reference TRBV28 and TRBJ1-1, reads DVKVTQSSRYLVKRTGEKVFLECVQDMDHENMFWYRQDPGLGLRLIYFSYDVKMKEKGDIPEGYSVSREKKERFSLILESASTNQTSMYLCASQGPDSTEAFFGQGTRLTVV.

The sample holds a few counts of this clonotype. V gene TRBV9 combines with J gene TRBJ1-4; TRBD1 matches at 10 bases. CDR1 is SGDLS and CDR2 is YYNGEE in the germline V gene. V was clipped by 6 bases and J by 6 bases; unmatched bases: 5. The length of the CDR3 is 14 residues. This CDR3 is CASNRGTGDEKLFF. CDR3 nucleotides: TGTGCCAGCAACCGCGGGACAGGGGATGAAAAACTGTTTTTT.

The chain links TRBV28 to TRBJ2-3, with D tentatively TRBD1 or TRBD2 (5 bases each). Germline values: CDR1 MDHEN, CDR2 SYDVKM. Trimming cost V 5 bases and J 1 base, with 22 bases left between them. CDR3 size: 18 residues. Here the CDR3 reads CASSRLEDLTRGTDTQYF. The CDR3 nucleotides are TGTGCCAGCAGTCGTTTGGAGGACCTGACCAGGGGCACAGATACGCAGTATTTT.

This clonotype has at least ten counts. The chain joins TRBV2 to TRBJ1-1, with unresolved D. V lost 6 bases, J lost 4 bases, and 0 bases lay in between. The length of the CDR3 is 9 residues. Germline CDR1 and CDR2: SNHLY and FYNNEI. As DNA, the CDR3 is TGTGCCAGCAGCACTGAAGCTTTCTTT. The encoded protein is CASSTEAFF.

This clonotype was seen many times. The J gene is TRBJ2-5, the V gene TRBV27; D is ambiguous. Trimming took 8 bases from V and 3 from J, leaving 16 bases between them. The CDR3 is made up of 14 amino acids. Germline V gives CDR1 MNHEY, CDR2 SMNVEV (reference sequence). This CDR3 is CASRTTRLEETQYF. In nucleotides, the CDR3 is TGTGCCAGCCGAACCACGAGGTTAGAAGAGACCCAGTACTTC.

The V gene is TRBV7-9, the J gene TRBJ2-7; D is perhaps TRBD1 or TRBD2 (5 bases each). V was clipped by 2 bases and J by 2 bases, with 16 bases between them. The V gene's germline CDR1 is SEHNR and CDR2 FQNEAQ (reference sequence). There are 16 residues in the CDR3. CDR3 sequence reads: CASSLLRQGRAYEQYF. CDR3 nucleotide sequence: TGTGCCAGCAGCTTACTAAGGCAGGGACGGGCCTACGAGCAGTACTTC.

J is TRBJ2-5 and V is TRBV5-1; D is possibly TRBD1 or TRBD2 (5 bases each). In germline, CDR1 is SGHRS, CDR2 YFSETQ. The CDR3 has 16 amino acids. Deletions cut 4 bases from V and 4 bases from J, with 20 bases between. CDR3 in amino acids: CASSHWGKDSSETQYF. The DNA of the CDR3 is TGCGCCAGCAGCCATTGGGGGAAAGACTCGTCAGAGACCCAGTACTTC.

On this clonotype: One junction end does not reproduce the germline sequence, and a read error may be involved. This chain connects TRBV28 to TRBJ2-2; tentatively, D is TRBD2 (5 bases). Germline V gives CDR1 MDHEN, CDR2 SYDVKM. This CDR3 is 14 amino acids long. This CDR3 is CASSFRMRTGELSF. The CDR3 bases are TGTGCCAGCAGTTTTCGGATGAGGACCGGGGAGCTGTCTTTT. The full variable domain, with the rest looked up from reference TRBV28 and TRBJ2-2, is DVKVTQSSRYLVKRTGEKVFLECVQDMDHENMFWYRQDPGLGLRLIYFSYDVKMKEKGDIPEGYSVSREKKERFSLILESASTNQTSMYLCASSFRMRTGELSFGEGSRLTVL.

The chain recombines TRBV19 with TRBJ1-1; maybe TRBD1 (5 bases). Germline loops: CDR1 LNHDA, CDR2 SQIVND (reference sequence). The V and J ends lost 6 bases and 1 base respectively, with 9 bases between them. CDR3 length: 13 residues. The CDR3 loop is CASRAGGNTEAFF. Here the CDR3 DNA reads TGTGCCAGTAGAGCGGGGGGGAACACTGAAGCTTTCTTT.

The chain links TRBV29-1 to TRBJ2-6; maybe TRBD1 (6 bases). In germline, CDR1 is SQVTM, CDR2 ANQGSEA. The V and J ends lost 1 base and 1 base respectively, with 17 bases between them. This CDR3 is built from 18 residues. The CDR3 region is CSVEVTGTRDSGANVLTF. The CDR3, as DNA: TGCAGCGTTGAAGTAACCGGGACACGGGATTCTGGGGCCAACGTCCTGACTTTC.

This clonotype was seen repeatedly, ten times or more. The chain has TRBV28 and TRBJ2-7; 9 bases fit TRBD1. The ends lost 1 base at V and 2 bases at J; junction bases unmatched: 6. CDR3 length equals 16 residues. CDR1 is MDHEN, CDR2 SYDVKM, per germline. This CDR3 is CASSLFPRQGAYEQYF. For the CDR3, the DNA is TGTGCCAGCAGTTTATTCCCGAGACAGGGGGCCTACGAGCAGTACTTC.

This clonotype came up many times. The genes are TRBV7-2 and TRBJ2-7; tentatively, D is TRBD1 (5 bases). Germline assignment: CDR1 SGHTA and CDR2 FQGNSA. The V gene lost 5 bases and the J gene lost 2 bases, with 13 bases spanning the gap. The CDR3 runs 14 residues. DNA for the CDR3: TGTGCCAGCAGCCCCGCGGCAGGGCCCTACGAGCAGTACTTC. Translating it yields CASSPAAGPYEQYF. Together with reference TRBV7-2 and TRBJ2-7, the CDR3 gives the full variable domain: GAGVSQSPSNKVTEKGKDVELRCDPISGHTALYWYRQSLGQGLEFLIYFQGNSAPDKSGLPSDRFSAERTGGSVSTLTIQRTQQEDSAVYLCASSPAAGPYEQYFGPGTRLTVT.

This clonotype was counted many times. This chain uses TRBV28 with TRBJ1-1; TRBD1 matches at 7 bases. The ends lost 7 bases at V and 4 bases at J; junction bases unmatched: 18. Germline values: CDR1 MDHEN, CDR2 SYDVKM. The CDR3 is made up of 17 amino acids. The CDR3: CASTTESLVPGGTEAFF. The CDR3 DNA reads as TGTGCCAGCACCACGGAATCCCTGGTCCCAGGGGGCACTGAAGCTTTCTTT.

This chain joins TRBV4-1 and TRBJ1-4, with D possibly TRBD1 on 6 matching bases. CDR3 length: 16 amino acids. The V end was cut by 2 bases, the J end by 3 bases, with 13 bases between. CDR1 and CDR2 from the germline V gene are MGHRA and YSYEKL. The CDR3 DNA is TGCGCCAGCAGCCAAAGCCGGGGGGCTTCTAATGAAAAACTGTTTTTT. The encoded protein is CASSQSRGASNEKLFF.

This clonotype was seen a few times. The V and J genes are TRBV15 and TRBJ2-7, with D perhaps TRBD1 (6 bases). The CDR3 is 15 amino acids. V lost 0 bases and J lost 6, with 15 bases in between. Germline V lookup: CDR1 LNHNV, CDR2 YYDKDF (reference sequence). The CDR3 nucleotides are TGTGCCACCAGCAGAGATAACAGGGTGAGGGTCGAGCAGTACTTC. It specifies CATSRDNRVRVEQYF.

The chain recombines TRBV27 with TRBJ1-2; D unresolved. V gave up 3 bases and J gave up 6 bases, with 11 bases separating them. Germline V gene data show CDR1 as MNHEY and CDR2 as SMNVEV (reference sequence). CDR3 length: 13 residues. CDR3: CASSFVGLHGYTF. The CDR3 DNA sequence: TGTGCCAGCAGTTTTGTGGGTTTGCATGGCTACACCTTC.

This clonotype was detected many times. This rearrangement joins TRBV28 to TRBJ2-7, with D hard to call. Trimming took 3 bases from V and 3 from J, leaving 9 bases between them. This CDR3 is built from 13 residues. Germline CDR1 reads MDHEN; CDR2 reads SYDVKM. CDR3 sequence (DNA): TGTGCCAGCAGTTTCCTCGGAAACTACGAGCAGTACTTC. Its translation is CASSFLGNYEQYF.

This clonotype was recorded once. V is TRBV6-1 and J is TRBJ1-5, with 8 bases aligning to TRBD1. This CDR3 spans 14 amino acids. J lost 7 bases, V lost 5 bases, and 7 bases had no gene match. The germline CDR1 and CDR2 sequences are MNHNS and SASEGT. This chain's CDR3 is CASSHGDRRQPQHF. The CDR3 bases are TGTGCCAGCAGTCACGGGGACAGGCGGCAGCCCCAGCATTTT.

This clonotype was detected only a few times. The CDR3 bases are TGTGCCAGCAGCCAAGTCTTGGGCTATGGCTACACCTTC. Protein sequence: CASSQVLGYGYTF. This chain links TRBV3-1 with TRBJ1-2; D gene unclear. CDR3 length: 13 residues. Germline values: CDR1 LGHDT, CDR2 YNNKEL (reference sequence). V lost 1 base and J 4 bases, leaving 7 bases between the germline ends. The full variable domain, completed using reference TRBV3-1 and TRBJ1-2, is DTAVSQTPKYLVTQMGNDKSIKCEQNLGHDTMYWYKQDSKKFLKIMFSYNNKELIINETVPNRFSPKSPDKAHLNLHINSLELGDSAVYFCASSQVLGYGYTFGSGTRLTVV.

At least ten counts were recorded for this clonotype. The chain combines TRBV12-3 or TRBV12-4 with TRBJ2-5; 7 bases agree with TRBD1. Trimming at V came to 5 bases and at J to 1 base, leaving 7 bases not matched to a gene. The CDR3 contains 15 residues. CDR3 residues: CASSKGGITQETQYF. CDR3 DNA: TGTGCCAGCAGTAAAGGGGGCATAACCCAAGAGACCCAGTACTTC.

The table lists this clonotype with many counts. The chain is built from TRBV20-1 and TRBJ2-7; TRBD2 matches at 8 bases. Germline V lookup: CDR1 DFQATT, CDR2 SNEGSKA (reference sequence). V trimming: 3 bases; J trimming: 4 bases; junction bases outside the gene matches: 17. The CDR3 sequence is 17 residues long. CDR3 bases: TGCAGTGCTAGTGGACCTCATAGCGGGAAGATGGCATACGAGCAGTACTTC. This translates into CSASGPHSGKMAYEQYF.

Concerning this clonotype: Relative to the germline gene, one junction end is altered; a read error may explain this. The V gene is TRBV7-2, the J gene TRBJ1-2; weak D call: TRBD1 (6 bases). The CDR3 sequence is 13 residues long. Germline CDR1 and CDR2: SGHTA and FQGNSA. DNA for the CDR3: TGTGCCAGCAGCTTCTACAGGGACTATGGCTACGCCTTC. It codes for CASSFYRDYGYAF.

This clonotype was recorded many times. The chain is built from TRBV6-2 or TRBV6-3 and TRBJ2-2, with D possibly matching TRBD1 (5 bases). The CDR3 is made up of 16 amino acids. Trimming took off 6 bases at V and 1 base at J, with 15 bases between the two ends. Per germline, CDR1 MNHEY and CDR2 SVGEGT. The CDR3 nucleotides are TGTGCCAGCAGCCCCCCAGGGCGTCGGAACACCGGGGAGCTGTTTTTT. It specifies CASSPPGRRNTGELFF.